The 5 T cell receptor beta chains below all came from one sample that was sequenced in a study of read filtering for tumor transcriptome and immune sequencing. This library used roughly 0.4 ug RNA and molecular barcoded adaptors spanning alpha/delta and beta/gamma chains. TCRdb re-called the reads through MiXCR, storing one row per CDR3 protein. Among approximately 58,000 distinct CDR3 sequences listed, under 25% were seen once. Sequencing was done on a sample of a population of CD138-negative cells sorted from bone marrow. These receptors all stem from a donor aged 40 or over with multiple myeloma.

This clonotype appeared many times. The gene calls are TRBV28 and TRBJ2-1; tentative D call: TRBD2 (5 bases). Germline V lookup: CDR1 MDHEN, CDR2 SYDVKM. This CDR3 has 14 amino acids. Trimming stripped 3 bases from V and 9 bases from J, with 15 bases between. The CDR3: CASSFLGVGVEQFF. CDR3 nucleotide sequence: TGTGCCAGCAGTTTTTTAGGTGTGGGAGTTGAGCAGTTCTTC.

Concerning this clonotype: This could be a read error, since a much larger clone is one nucleotide away. The rearrangement uses TRBV14 and TRBJ1-1, with D unclear. V was pared by 3 bases and J by 6 bases, with 14 bases between. CDR1 and CDR2 (germline): SGHDN, FVKESK. The CDR3 sequence is 14 residues long. The CDR3 bases are TGTGCCAGCAGCCAGCGGGGTTCCTACCCTGAAGCTTTCTTT. Translated, it gives CASSQRGSYPEAFF.

The chain recombines TRBV6-5 with TRBJ1-2, with 7 bases identical to TRBD1. Germline trimming cut 0 bases from V and 6 bases from J; bases unmatched to any gene: 7. Germline V gene sequence: CDR1 MNHEY, CDR2 SVGAGI. The CDR3 is 15 amino acids. CDR3 sequence reads: CASSYSQDRVDGYTF. CDR3 DNA: TGTGCCAGCAGTTACTCGCAAGACAGGGTTGATGGCTACACCTTC.

With regard to this clonotype: A read error may be the cause here, since a much bigger clone is one base away. This chain joins TRBV2 and TRBJ2-5; tentatively, D is TRBD2 (5 bases). CDR1 and CDR2 (germline): SNHLY, FYNNEI. V lost 7 bases and J 2 bases, leaving 14 bases between the germline ends. CDR3 size: 14 residues. The CDR3 bases are TGTGCCAGCATCGGGGAAGAGGGACAAGAGACCCAGTACTTC. Translating it yields CASIGEEGQETQYF.

About this clonotype itself: Relative to the germline gene, one junction end is altered; a read error may explain this. V and J are TRBV6-5 and TRBJ1-1; the match to TRBD1 covers 7 bases. CDR3 length equals 14 residues. The germline V gene encodes CDR1 MNHEY and CDR2 SVGAGI. CDR3 nucleotide sequence: TGTGCCGGCAGGCCTAACCGACAGGGCACTGAAGCTTTCTTT. Translating it yields CAGRPNRQGTEAFF.